A selection of T cell receptor beta chains follows, all from one sample in a study of glioma-infiltrating T cells. MiXCR, applied by TCRdb to the multiplex PCR reads, yields one record per CDR3 protein. The sample lists fewer than 90,000 distinct CDR3 sequences; 20% to 25% were seen once. The sample consisted of glioma tissue, nonneoplastic brain tissue, or PBMCs (not recorded which). The receptors derive from a human donor with low-grade glioma or glioblastoma, undergoing nonglioma brain surgery, or in good health (not recorded which). The CDR3 runs from the conserved cysteine through the conserved F or W. A D gene is named only where the DNA matches it firmly. The size field is filled for only some rows; it gives once, few, many or a size class.

J gene | CDR3 length | D gene | clone size | V gene | CDR3 DNA | CDR3 protein
TRBJ1-2 | 13 | TRBD1 | once | TRBV14 | TGTGCCAGCAGCCAATCACAGGGGACTGGCTACACCTTC | CASSQSQGTGYTF
TRBJ2-7 | 11 | . | once | TRBV27 | TGTGCCTTGGGGGGCCTCTACGAGCAGTACTTC | CALGGLYEQYF
TRBJ2-1 | 14 | TRBD2 | . | TRBV7-6 | TGTGCCAGCAGCTTAGCATCATCAGCGGGGGAGCAGTTCTTC | CASSLASSAGEQFF
TRBJ2-7 | 14 | . | many | TRBV27 | TGTGCCAGCAGTTTAAGTACTAATGCCTACGAGCAGTACTTC | CASSLSTNAYEQYF
TRBJ2-3 | 15 | TRBD1 | . | TRBV5-4 | TGTGCCAGCAGCCCCCGGACAGGGGCGGCAGATACGCAGTATTTT | CASSPRTGAADTQYF
TRBJ1-1 | 15 | TRBD1 | many | TRBV27 | TGTGCCAGCAGTTTCCGGACAGGGTCGTTCCCTGAAGCTTTCTTT | CASSFRTGSFPEAFF
TRBJ2-3 | 15 | TRBD2 | medium-sized | TRBV20-1 | TGCAGTGCTCTTTCGCTAGCGGGGTCCGCAGATACGCAGTATTTT | CSALSLAGSADTQYF
TRBJ1-1 | 13 | . | many | TRBV11-3 | TGTGCCAGCAGCTTAAGAAGGGGGGCTGAAGCTTTCTTT | CASSLRRGAEAFF
TRBJ2-3 | 15 | TRBD1 | . | TRBV12-3/TRBV12-4 | TGTGCCACCCAAAAGGGGACAGGTTTACAAGATACGCAGTATTTT | CATQKGTGLQDTQYF
TRBJ2-6 | 13 | . | many | TRBV6-1 | TGTGCCAGCAGTACCTCTGGGGCCAACGTCCTGACTTTC | CASSTSGANVLTF
TRBJ2-7 | 14 | TRBD1 | many | TRBV27 | TGTGCCAGCACCCTTGGACAGGGGGCGGGCGAGCAGTACTTC | CASTLGQGAGEQYF
TRBJ2-3 | 12 | . | many | TRBV7-6 | TGTGCCAGCGGTCGAGGGCGTGATACGCAGTATTTT | CASGRGRDTQYF
TRBJ1-6 | 16 | . | many | TRBV20-1 | TGCAGTGCTTACACGCCCGAAGGTTCCTATAATTCACCCCTCCACTTT | CSAYTPEGSYNSPLHF
TRBJ2-1 | 15 | TRBD2 | many | TRBV4-1 | TGCGCCAGCAGCCCACTAGCGGGAGGGCCAAATGAGCAGTTCTTC | CASSPLAGGPNEQFF
TRBJ2-7 | 15 | . | . | TRBV7-2 | TGTGCCAGCAGCTTAGGGCGCGACAGTCACTACGAGCAGTACTTC | CASSLGRDSHYEQYF
TRBJ1-1 | 13 | . | many | TRBV6-5 | TGTGCCAGCAGTTACAGGTCCAACACTGAAGCTTTCTTT | CASSYRSNTEAFF
TRBJ1-1 | 13 | . | many | TRBV2 | TGTGCCACGGCCCCGACAGCGAACACTGAAGCTTTCTTT | CATAPTANTEAFF
TRBJ1-2 | 14 | TRBD1 | . | TRBV12-5 | TGTGCTAGTGGTTTGAAACAGGGGGAGTACGGCTACACCTTC | CASGLKQGEYGYTF
TRBJ1-6 | 12 | . | few | TRBV7-9 | TGTGCCAGCAGCTTACCCAGTTCACCCCTCCACTTT | CASSLPSSPLHF
TRBJ1-1 | 14 | . | many | TRBV2 | TGTGCCAGCAGTTCCCAGGGAGGTGACACTGAAGCTTTCTTT | CASSSQGGDTEAFF
TRBJ1-2 | 14 | . | many | TRBV19 | TGTGCCAGTAGTATAGGAGGGCAGGCGGTAGGCTACACCTTC | CASSIGGQAVGYTF
TRBJ2-5 | 15 | . | . | TRBV20-1 | TGCAGTGCTAGGCAAGGACAAGCGGTACAAGAGACACAGTACTTC | CSARQGQAVQETQYF
TRBJ2-1 | 16 | TRBD2 | once | TRBV12-3/TRBV12-4 | TGTGCCAGCAGTTTTTTCGGGGGGACCCTTTACAATGAGCAGTTCTTC | CASSFFGGTLYNEQFF
TRBJ2-7 | 15 | TRBD2 | few | TRBV20-1 | TGCAGTGCTAGACGCTCTAGCGGGCGATCCTACGAGCAGTACTTC | CSARRSSGRSYEQYF
TRBJ1-4 | 14 | . | many | TRBV15 | TGTGCCACCAGCGGTAGACGGTCTAATGAAAAACTGTTTTTT | CATSGRRSNEKLFF
TRBJ1-5 | 14 | TRBD1 | many | TRBV27 | TGTGCCAGCAGTCAACGACAGGGCGGGCAGCCCCAGCATTTT | CASSQRQGGQPQHF
TRBJ2-5 | 14 | TRBD2 | . | TRBV19 | TGTGCCAGTAGGAGGCGCGGGGGGGCAGAGACCCAGTACTTC | CASRRRGGAETQYF
TRBJ1-2 | 12 | . | . | TRBV12-3/TRBV12-4 | TGTGCCAGCAGTCAACGTAAGGGTGGCTACACCTTC | CASSQRKGGYTF
TRBJ1-1 | 15 | TRBD1 | many | TRBV20-1 | TGCAGTGCTAGTGCAGGTGGGACAGGTGGCACTGAAGCTTTCTTT | CSASAGGTGGTEAFF